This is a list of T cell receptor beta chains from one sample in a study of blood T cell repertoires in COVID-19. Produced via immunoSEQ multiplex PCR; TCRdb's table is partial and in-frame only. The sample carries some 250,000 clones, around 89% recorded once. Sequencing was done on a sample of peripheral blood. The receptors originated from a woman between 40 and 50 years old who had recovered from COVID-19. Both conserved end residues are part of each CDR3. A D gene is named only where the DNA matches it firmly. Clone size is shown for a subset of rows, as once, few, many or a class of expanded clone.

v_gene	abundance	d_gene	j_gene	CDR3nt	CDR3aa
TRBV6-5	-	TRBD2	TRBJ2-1	TGTGCCAGCACCCTCCGGGGGGGAGGGCTCAATGAGCAGTTCTTC	CASTLRGGGLNEQFF
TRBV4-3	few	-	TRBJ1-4	TGCGCCAGCAGCACACGGGGGGGCCCAACTAATGAAAAACTGTTTTTT	CASSTRGGPTNEKLFF
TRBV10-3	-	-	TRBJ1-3	TGTGCCATCACCCCAAATTCCGGAAACACCATATATTTT	CAITPNSGNTIYF
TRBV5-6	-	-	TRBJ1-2	TGTGCCAGCAGCTTGGGGCAGGGTGGCTACACCTTC	CASSLGQGGYTF
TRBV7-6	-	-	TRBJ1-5	TGTGCCAGCAGCCGCGGGGGGGGGTATCAGCCCCAGCATTTT	CASSRGGGYQPQHF
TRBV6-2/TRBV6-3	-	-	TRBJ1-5	TGTGCCAGCAGTTACGGGAGGGGGGGTCAGCCCCAGCATTTT	CASSYGRGGQPQHF
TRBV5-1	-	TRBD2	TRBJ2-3	TGCGCCAGCAGCTTGGGGACTAGCGGCACAGATACGCAGTATTTT	CASSLGTSGTDTQYF
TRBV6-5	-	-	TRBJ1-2	TGTGCCAGCAGTCCCGGGGGGGGGCCCGGCTACACCTTC	CASSPGGGPGYTF
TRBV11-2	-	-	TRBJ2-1	TGTGCCAGCAGCTTAATTGGACTCCACTCCTACAATGAGCAGTTCTTC	CASSLIGLHSYNEQFF
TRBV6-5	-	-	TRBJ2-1	TGTGCCAGCAGTTACTCGGGGCGTTTAGCCTACAATGAGCAGTTCTTC	CASSYSGRLAYNEQFF
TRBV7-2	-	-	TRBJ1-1	TGTGCCAGCACCTACCCCGGGGGGAACACTGAAGCTTTCTTT	CASTYPGGNTEAFF
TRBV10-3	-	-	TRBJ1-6	TGTGCCATCAGTGGTAGTCCCACCGCGGGGTCACCCCTCCACTTT	CAISGSPTAGSPLHF
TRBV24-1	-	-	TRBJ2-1	TGTGCCACCAGTGATTTGTCGTCGGGGGCCTACAATGAGCAGTTCTTC	CATSDLSSGAYNEQFF
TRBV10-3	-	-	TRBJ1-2	TGTGCCATCAGTGAGACAGGGCAGCGGGGCTACACCTTC	CAISETGQRGYTF
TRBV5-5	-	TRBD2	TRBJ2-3	TGTGCCAGCAGCTCCGGACTAGGACCCCCCACAGATACGCAGTATTTT	CASSSGLGPPTDTQYF
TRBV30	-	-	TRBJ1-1	TGTGCCTGGAGTGTAGGGGCAGGGGCCGCGAACACTGAAGCTTTCTTT	CAWSVGAGAANTEAFF
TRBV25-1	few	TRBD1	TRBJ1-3	TGTGCCAGCAGACAGGGGGGAGGAAACACCATATATTTT	CASRQGGGNTIYF
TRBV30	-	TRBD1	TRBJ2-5	TGTGCCTGGGGCCTCCCGTCAGGGGGCTCGGAGACCCAGTACTTC	CAWGLPSGGSETQYF
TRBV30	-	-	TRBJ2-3	TGTGCCTGGAGCGGGGTGGGGGATACGCAGTATTTT	CAWSGVGDTQYF
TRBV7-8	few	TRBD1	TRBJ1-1	TGTGCCAGCAGTCCCCGGGACAGGGGATCGAACACTGAAGCTTTCTTT	CASSPRDRGSNTEAFF
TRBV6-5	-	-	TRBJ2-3	TGTGCCAGCAGTTACGGGACTGTTACAGATACGCAGTATTTT	CASSYGTVTDTQYF
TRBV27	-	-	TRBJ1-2	TGTGCCAGCAGTTTACGGTACGGTTATGGCTACACCTTC	CASSLRYGYGYTF
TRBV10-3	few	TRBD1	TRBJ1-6	TGTGCCATCAGTGAACCCTCCGGGACAGCTAATTCACCCCTCCACTTT	CAISEPSGTANSPLHF
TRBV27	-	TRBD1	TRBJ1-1	TGTGCCAGCAGTCCCATACCCTCGGACAGGGGGACTGGGGAAGCTTTCTTT	CASSPIPSDRGTGEAFF
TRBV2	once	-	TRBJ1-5	TGTGCCAGCAGTGAAGGGGGCCGCAATCAGCCCCAGCATTTT	CASSEGGRNQPQHF
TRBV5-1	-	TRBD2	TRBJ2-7	TGCGCCAGCAGCTTCGGGCGGGAGGCCTCCTACGAGCAGTACTTC	CASSFGREASYEQYF
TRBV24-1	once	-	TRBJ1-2	TGTGCCACCAGTGAGGGGGGCTATGGCTACACCTTC	CATSEGGYGYTF
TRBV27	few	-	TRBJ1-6	TGTGCCAGCAGTTTATGGGGGGTCGAAAATTCACCCCTCCACTTT	CASSLWGVENSPLHF
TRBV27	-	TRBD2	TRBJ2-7	TGTGCCAGCAGCCCCACTAGCGGGAGTGTCTACGAGCAGTACTTC	CASSPTSGSVYEQYF
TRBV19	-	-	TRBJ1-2	TGTGCCAGTAGTATGCGAGGGCAGAACGGTGGCTACACCTTC	CASSMRGQNGGYTF
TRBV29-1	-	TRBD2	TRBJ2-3	TGCGGGGGGGGGACCACAGATACGCAGTATTTT	CGGGTTDTQYF
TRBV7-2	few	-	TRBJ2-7	TGTGCCAGCAGCTCAGACCCGGGATTTTCCTACGAGCAGTACTTC	CASSSDPGFSYEQYF
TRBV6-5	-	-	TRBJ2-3	TGTGCCAGCAGTTACCGTAGCGATACGCAGTATTTT	CASSYRSDTQYF
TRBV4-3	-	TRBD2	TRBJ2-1	TGCGCCAGCAGCCAAGATCGCCCGCGGGGGGCCTACAATGAGCAGTTCTTC	CASSQDRPRGAYNEQFF
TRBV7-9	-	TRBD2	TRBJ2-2	TGTGCCGGCAGACTAGCGGGAGGCACCGGGGAGCTGTTTTTT	CAGRLAGGTGELFF
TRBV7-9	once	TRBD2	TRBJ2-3	TGTGCCAGCAGCCCACTGTCGGGAGGTGGGGGTGGAGATACGCAGTATTTT	CASSPLSGGGGGDTQYF
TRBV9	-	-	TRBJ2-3	TGTGCCAGCAGCGTAGGCGGGGCCGGCACAGATACGCAGTATTTT	CASSVGGAGTDTQYF
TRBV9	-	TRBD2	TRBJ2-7	TGTGCCAGCAGCCCCGCCGGGCGGCTAGCGGTCGAGCAGTACTTC	CASSPAGRLAVEQYF
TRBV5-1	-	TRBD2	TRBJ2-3	TGCGCCAGCAGCCTGCTTGGGCGGGAGGGTACAGATACGCAGTATTTT	CASSLLGREGTDTQYF
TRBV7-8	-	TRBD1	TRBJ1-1	TGTGCCAGCAGCCCCCGGACAGGGAGAGCTTTCTTT	CASSPRTGRAFF
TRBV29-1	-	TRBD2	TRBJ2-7	TGCAGCGCCCTAGCGGGGCCCGCGGCCTACGAGCAGTACTTC	CSALAGPAAYEQYF
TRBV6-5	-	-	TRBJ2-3	TGTGCCAGCGGGGCGACACCTAGCACAGATACGCAGTATTTT	CASGATPSTDTQYF
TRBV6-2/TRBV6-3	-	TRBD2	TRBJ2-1	TGTGCCAGCAACCCGGGGGGGGCCGGCTACAATGAGCAGTTCTTC	CASNPGGAGYNEQFF
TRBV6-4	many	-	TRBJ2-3	TGTGCCAGCGGTGCGGGTCACACAGATACGCAGTATTTT	CASGAGHTDTQYF
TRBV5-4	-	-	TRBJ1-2	TGTGCCAGCAGCCCTCGACAGGTCCCACCCGGGGGCTACACCTTC	CASSPRQVPPGGYTF
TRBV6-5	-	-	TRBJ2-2	TGTGCCAGCAGTTATTCGGTTCCCGGGGAGCTGTTTTTT	CASSYSVPGELFF
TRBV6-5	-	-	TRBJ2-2	TGTGCCAGCAGACTACGGGGCACCGGGGAGCTGTTTTTT	CASRLRGTGELFF
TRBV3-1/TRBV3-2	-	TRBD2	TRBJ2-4	TGTGCCAGCAGCCAAAGTGGGCGGGAGGGCCTGAACTTC	CASSQSGREGLNF
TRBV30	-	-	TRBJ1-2	TGTGCCTGGAGTGTAGGCGGGCTTTCTAACTATGGCTACACCTTC	CAWSVGGLSNYGYTF
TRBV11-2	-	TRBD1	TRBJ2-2	TGTGCCAGCAGCTGGGGACAGGGGAGTACCGGGGAGCTGTTTTTT	CASSWGQGSTGELFF
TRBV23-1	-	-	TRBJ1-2	TGCGCCAGCAGTCAAGTCCCACGGGGCACCTTC	CASSQVPRGTF
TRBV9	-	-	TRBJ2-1	TGTGCCAGCAGCTTGGGGCTAGAAAATGAGCAGTTCTTC	CASSLGLENEQFF
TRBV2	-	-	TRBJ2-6	TGTGCCAGCAGGGGGGCAGACTCTGGGGCCAACGTCCTGACTTTC	CASRGADSGANVLTF
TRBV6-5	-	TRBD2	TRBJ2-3	TGTGCCAGCAGCCGGACTAGCGGGAGTGGCGATACGCAGTATTTT	CASSRTSGSGDTQYF